This TCR beta chain was captured in a study of OX40 agonist ivuxolimab in advanced cancers. Measured with immunoSEQ multiplex PCR; TCRdb has only the in-frame clones, and not every one. The sample shows fewer than 35,000 clones, just over 90% of them seen only once. About this clone itself: Antigen: not known.

Overall study results and limits: Compared with CD4+, CD8+ T cells on average had more expanded clones.

V lost 1 base, J lost 7 bases, and 7 bases lay in between. Looked up from germline, CDR1 is SEHNR and CDR2 is FQNEAQ (reference sequence). The CDR3 has 13 residues. V is TRBV7-9 and J is TRBJ2-2; D is unclear. Specimen: CD4+ or CD8+ T cells sorted from blood, collected in a trial of the OX40 agonist ivuxolimab. The receptor's source is an adult with an advanced solid tumor such as melanoma, head and neck, liver or kidney cancer. Written as DNA, the CDR3 is TGTGCCAGCAGCTTAGGTTCCAGCGGGGAGCTGTTTTTT. Translated: CASSLGSSGELFF.